These 17 T cell receptor beta chains share one sample of origin, sequenced in a study of cytomegalovirus exposure and HLA in healthy donors. TCRdb keeps only in-frame clones here, not all; method: immunoSEQ multiplex PCR. The sample carries around 93,000 clones, about 85% recorded once. The sequenced material came from PBMCs. The receptors derive from a young man in good health and CMV-seropositive.

The sample holds one count of this clone. The chain links TRBV11-1 to TRBJ2-3; tentatively, D is TRBD1 (5 bases). The CDR3 is 12 amino acids. Trimming shortened V by 6 bases and J by 1 base, and 5 bases separated the two germline ends. Looked up from germline, CDR1 is SGHAT and CDR2 is FQDESV (reference sequence). For the CDR3, the DNA is TGTGCCAGCAGACAGGGCACAGATACGCAGTATTTT. It yields the protein CASRQGTDTQYF. Full variable domain (rest looked up from reference TRBV11-1 and TRBJ2-3): EAEVAQSPRYKITEKSQAVAFWCDPISGHATLYWYRQILGQGPELLVQFQDESVVDDSQLPKDRFSAERLKGVDSTLKIQPAELGDSAMYLCASRQGTDTQYFGPGTRLTVL.

The chain links TRBV13 to TRBJ2-1; TRBD2 matches 8 bases. The germline CDR1 and CDR2 sequences are PRHDT and FYEKMQ (reference sequence). Trimming removed 7 bases from V and 7 bases from J; junction bases left unmatched: 6. This CDR3 is built from 13 residues. DNA for the CDR3: TGTGCCAGCACGGGGGGGAGTGATAATGAGCAGTTCTTC. This codes for CASTGGSDNEQFF. Based on the CDR3 plus reference TRBV13 and TRBJ2-1, the full variable domain is AAGVIQSPRHLIKEKRETATLKCYPIPRHDTVYWYQQGPGQDPQFLISFYEKMQSDKGSIPDRFSAQQFSDYHSELNMSSLELGDSALYFCASTGGSDNEQFFGPGTRLTVL.

The chain combines TRBV18 with TRBJ1-5; 7 positions match TRBD1. J gave up 9 bases and V 3 bases, and 5 bases lay outside the gene matches. The CDR3 sequence is 13 residues long. Germline V lookup: CDR1 KGHSH, CDR2 LQKENI. CDR3 nucleotide sequence: TGTGCCAGCTCACCTCCGACAGGGCCGCCCCAGCATTTT. It translates to CASSPPTGPPQHF.

This sequence joins TRBV11-1 and TRBJ2-3; 10 positions agree with TRBD1. The CDR3 extends over 15 amino acids. With V trimmed by 5 bases and J by 2 bases, 4 bases remained unmatched. Germline loops: CDR1 SGHAT, CDR2 FQDESV (reference sequence). The chain's CDR3 is CASSVGTGVTDTQYF. In nucleotides, the CDR3 is TGTGCCAGCAGCGTCGGGACAGGGGTCACAGATACGCAGTATTTT.

As DNA, the CDR3 is TGTGCCAGCAGGGAACTAGCGGGAGTGAGGGAGACCCAGTACTTC. Translation gives CASRELAGVRETQYF. The rearrangement links TRBV6-5 to TRBJ2-5; 11 bases align to TRBD2. The CDR3 loop spans 15 amino acids. Germline V gene sequence: CDR1 MNHEY, CDR2 SVGAGI. V trimming: 6 bases; J trimming: 5 bases; junction bases outside the gene matches: 8.

This clone was recorded only once. The rearrangement links TRBV28 to TRBJ2-7; tentative D call: TRBD2 (6 bases). The CDR3 contains 12 residues. V was cut by 10 bases and J by 3 bases, with 13 bases left in between. Germline values: CDR1 MDHEN, CDR2 SYDVKM. The DNA for the CDR3 is TGTGCCACGGGAGACAGTTACTACGAGCAGTACTTC. Its translation: CATGDSYYEQYF.

This chain connects TRBV7-3 to TRBJ2-3, with TRBD2 matching over 9 bases. The J segment lost 2 bases and the V segment lost 1 base, leaving 4 bases of the junction unmatched. Germline V lookup: CDR1 SGHTA, CDR2 FQGTGA. The CDR3 contains 16 residues. CDR3 amino acids: CASSLSTSGLTDTQYF. As DNA, the CDR3 is TGTGCCAGCAGCTTAAGTACTAGCGGGCTCACAGATACGCAGTATTTT.

This clone was recorded a few times. The chain joins TRBV6-1 to TRBJ1-2; 9 bases are a match to TRBD1. Germline CDR1 MNHNS, CDR2 SASEGT. With 4 bases clipped from V and 2 bases from J, the junction kept 11 bases outside the gene matches. This CDR3 is built from 17 residues. This chain's CDR3 is CASSVRDRDFTNYGYTF. The CDR3 DNA reads TGTGCCAGCAGTGTCCGGGACAGGGACTTTACGAACTATGGCTACACCTTC.

The chain recombines TRBV15 with TRBJ1-1, with 9 bases fitting TRBD1. Germline lookup yields CDR1 LNHNV and CDR2 YYDKDF (reference sequence). Germline trimming cut 4 bases from V and 0 bases from J; bases unmatched to any gene: 6. CDR3 size: 16 residues. This CDR3 reads CATSKDRGNMNTEAFF. In DNA, the CDR3 is TGTGCCACCAGCAAAGACAGGGGGAACATGAACACTGAAGCTTTCTTT. Based on the CDR3 plus reference TRBV15 and TRBJ1-1, the full variable domain is DAMVIQNPRYQVTQFGKPVTLSCSQTLNHNVMYWYQQKSSQAPKLLFHYYDKDFNNEADTPDNFQSRRPNTSFCFLDIRSPGLGDTAMYLCATSKDRGNMNTEAFFGQGTRLTVV.

The chain combines TRBV14 with TRBJ2-7, with a tentative D call TRBD2 (6 bases). The germline V gene has CDR1 SGHDN and CDR2 FVKESK. V lost 3 bases, J lost 3 bases, and 9 bases lay in between. The CDR3 spans 13 residues. The CDR3 DNA follows: TGTGCCAGCAGCCATGGGGGGAACTACGAGCAGTACTTC. It yields the protein CASSHGGNYEQYF.

The rearrangement links TRBV7-6 to TRBJ2-2; D remains unclear. With 6 bases removed from V and 4 bases from J, the gap between germline ends came to 15 bases. The CDR3 has 15 residues. Germline V gives CDR1 SGHVS, CDR2 FNYEAQ. The CDR3 sequence: CASSRPGSSTGELFF. For the CDR3, the DNA is TGTGCCAGCAGTCGCCCCGGGTCTAGCACCGGGGAGCTGTTTTTT. Complete variable domain (other parts from reference TRBV7-6 and TRBJ2-2): GAGVSQSPRYKVTKRGQDVALRCDPISGHVSLYWYRQALGQGPEFLTYFNYEAQQDKSGLPNDRFSAERPEGSISTLTIQRTEQRDSAMYRCASSRPGSSTGELFFGEGSRLTVL.

The chain links TRBV5-4 to TRBJ2-5; no clear D gene. CDR3 length: 13 residues. Germline CDR1 and CDR2: SGHNT and YYREEE (reference sequence). Between the trimmed V and J ends, which lost 1 base and 3 bases, there was a span of 7 bases. CDR3: CASSLQREETQYF. In DNA form, the CDR3 reads TGTGCCAGCAGCTTGCAAAGAGAAGAGACCCAGTACTTC.

This chain uses TRBV20-1 with TRBJ1-2, with 7 bases lining up with TRBD1. Trimming removed 2 bases from V and 6 bases from J; junction bases left unmatched: 0. The germline V gene has CDR1 DFQATT and CDR2 SNEGSKA (reference sequence). This CDR3 has 11 residues. In DNA form, the CDR3 reads TGCAGTGCTAGAACAGGGGATGGCTACACCTTC. Its translation: CSARTGDGYTF.

V is TRBV19 and J is TRBJ2-5; 9 nucleotides agree with TRBD2. There are 16 residues in the CDR3. V shed 1 base, J shed 2 bases, and the junction held 5 bases outside the gene matches. Germline assignment: CDR1 LNHDA and CDR2 SQIVND (reference sequence). CDR3 in DNA: TGTGCCAGTAGTATAGGTCGTCTAGCGGGACAAGAGACCCAGTACTTC. Its protein product is CASSIGRLAGQETQYF. Variable domain in full (rest from reference TRBV19 and TRBJ2-5): DGGITQSPKYLFRKEGQNVTLSCEQNLNHDAMYWYRQDPGQGLRLIYYSQIVNDFQKGDIAEGYSVSREKKESFPLTVTSAQKNPTAFYLCASSIGRLAGQETQYFGPGTRLLVL.

The chain couples TRBV14 to TRBJ2-1; perhaps TRBD2 as D (6 bases). V lost 4 bases and J 4 bases, leaving 11 bases between the germline ends. The CDR3 totals 14 residues. CDR1 and CDR2 (germline): SGHDN, FVKESK. The CDR3 protein is CASSLGTRYNEQFF. CDR3 sequence (DNA): TGTGCCAGCAGCCTAGGGACTCGATACAATGAGCAGTTCTTC. Filled out from reference TRBV14 and TRBJ2-1, the complete variable domain reads EAGVTQFPSHSVIEKGQTVTLRCDPISGHDNLYWYRRVMGKEIKFLLHFVKESKQDESGMPNNRFLAERTGGTYSTLKVQPAELEDSGVYFCASSLGTRYNEQFFGPGTRLTVL.

The chain combines TRBV6-5 with TRBJ2-3, with D maybe TRBD1 (6 bases). V lost 2 bases and J 2 bases, leaving 11 bases between the germline ends. The CDR3 has 15 amino acids. Germline V gene data show CDR1 as MNHEY and CDR2 as SVGAGI. CDR3 sequence reads: CASSYTDSYTDTQYF. CDR3 nucleotide sequence: TGTGCCAGCAGTTACACGGACAGCTACACAGATACGCAGTATTTT.

The chain carries TRBV11-1 and TRBJ1-2; 9 bases match TRBD1. Germline values: CDR1 SGHAT, CDR2 FQDESV (reference sequence). The CDR3 runs to 14 residues. Trimming at V came to 2 bases and at J to 5 bases, leaving 3 bases not matched to a gene. CDR3 DNA sequence: TGTGCCAGCAGCTTATCGGGACAGGGATATGGCTACACCTTC. Translating it yields CASSLSGQGYGYTF.